There are many counts of the clone carrying this T cell receptor beta chain. These data come from a study of blood T cells in healthy people across ages. Every participating donor contributed about 10 milliliters of peripheral blood through a draw. A second roughly 6 to 11 cycle PCR used barcoded and J-beta primers. A tag from a template-switch adaptor with 12 random nucleotides marked each cDNA molecule. TCRdb redid the calling of the 5' RACE reads with MiXCR, one entry per CDR3 protein. The sample includes 1.5 million to 2 million distinct CDR3 sequences, 25% to 30% of them seen just once. This CDR3 has 18 residues. Germline V gene sequence: CDR1 MNHEY, CDR2 SMNVEV (reference sequence). The V and J ends lost 4 bases and 0 bases, in that order; junction bases with no gene match: 9.

The chain joins TRBV27 to TRBJ2-3; 11 nucleotides agree with TRBD1. The sequenced material came from blood. This sequence was found in a woman aged 25 to 45 in good health. CDR3 nucleotide sequence: TGTGCCAGCAGTTGGGACAGGGGGAGCGGGGGTAGCACAGATACGCAGTATTTT. It is translated as CASSWDRGSGGSTDTQYF.